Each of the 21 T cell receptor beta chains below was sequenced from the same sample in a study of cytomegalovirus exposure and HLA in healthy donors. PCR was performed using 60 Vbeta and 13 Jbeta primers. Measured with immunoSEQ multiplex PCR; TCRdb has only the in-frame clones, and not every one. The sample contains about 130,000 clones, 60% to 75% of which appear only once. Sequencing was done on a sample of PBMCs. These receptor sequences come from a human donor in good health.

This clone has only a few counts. The CDR3 sequence: CASSWMAPQLAGSSYEQYF. The CDR3 DNA reads as TGTGCCAGCAGCTGGATGGCACCCCAACTAGCGGGGAGCTCCTACGAGCAGTACTTC. The chain links TRBV7-2 to TRBJ2-7; 10 bases map to TRBD2. Trimming at V came to 4 bases and at J to 0 bases, leaving 15 bases not matched to a gene. CDR3 length: 19 residues. Germline-derived CDR1 and CDR2 are SGHTA and FQGNSA.

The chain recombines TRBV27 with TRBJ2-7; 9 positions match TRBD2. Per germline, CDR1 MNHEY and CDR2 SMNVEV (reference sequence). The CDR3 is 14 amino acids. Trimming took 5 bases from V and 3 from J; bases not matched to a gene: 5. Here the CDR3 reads CASSKTSGNYEQYF. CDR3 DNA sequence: TGTGCCAGCAGTAAGACTAGCGGTAACTACGAGCAGTACTTC.

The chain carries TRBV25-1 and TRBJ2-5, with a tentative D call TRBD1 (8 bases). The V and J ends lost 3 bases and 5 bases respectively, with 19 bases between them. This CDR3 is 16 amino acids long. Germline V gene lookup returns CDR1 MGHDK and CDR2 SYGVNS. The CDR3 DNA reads TGTGCCAGCAGTGACTTCGGACAGGGAGGGGACGAGACCCAGTACTTC. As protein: CASSDFGQGGDETQYF.

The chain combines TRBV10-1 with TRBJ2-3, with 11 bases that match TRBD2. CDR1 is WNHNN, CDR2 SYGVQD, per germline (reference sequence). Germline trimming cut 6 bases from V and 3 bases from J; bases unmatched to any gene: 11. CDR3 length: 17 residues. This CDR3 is CASSEGLAEVGTDTQYF. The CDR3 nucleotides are TGCGCCAGCAGCGAGGGACTAGCGGAGGTGGGGACAGATACGCAGTATTTT.

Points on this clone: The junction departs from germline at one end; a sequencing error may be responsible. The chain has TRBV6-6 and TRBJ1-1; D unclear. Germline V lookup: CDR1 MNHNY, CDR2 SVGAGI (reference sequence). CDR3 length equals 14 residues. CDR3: CASSYSPRSTETFF. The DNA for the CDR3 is TGTGCCAGCAGTTACTCCCCGAGGAGCACTGAAACTTTCTTT.

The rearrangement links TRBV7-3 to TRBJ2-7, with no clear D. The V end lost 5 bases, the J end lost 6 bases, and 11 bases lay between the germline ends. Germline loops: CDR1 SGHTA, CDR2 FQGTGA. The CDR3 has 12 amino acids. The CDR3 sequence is CASSNIAGEQYF. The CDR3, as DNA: TGTGCCAGCAGCAACATAGCCGGCGAGCAGTACTTC. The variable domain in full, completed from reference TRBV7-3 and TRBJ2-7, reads GAGVSQTPSNKVTEKGKYVELRCDPISGHTALYWYRQSLGQGPEFLIYFQGTGAADDSGLPNDRFFAVRPEGSVSTLKIQRTERGDSAVYLCASSNIAGEQYFGPGTRLTVT.

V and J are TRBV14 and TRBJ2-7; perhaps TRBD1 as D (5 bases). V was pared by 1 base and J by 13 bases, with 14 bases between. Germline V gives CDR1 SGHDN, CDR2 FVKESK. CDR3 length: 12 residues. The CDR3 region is CASSQGMAGHYF. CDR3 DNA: TGTGCCAGCAGCCAAGGGATGGCAGGGCACTACTTC.

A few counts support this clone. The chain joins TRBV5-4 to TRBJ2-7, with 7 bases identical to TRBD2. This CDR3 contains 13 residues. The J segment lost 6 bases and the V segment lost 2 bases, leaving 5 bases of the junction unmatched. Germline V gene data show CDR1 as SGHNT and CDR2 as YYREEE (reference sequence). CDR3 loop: CASSFGREPEQYF. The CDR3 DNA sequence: TGTGCCAGCAGCTTTGGGCGGGAGCCCGAGCAGTACTTC.

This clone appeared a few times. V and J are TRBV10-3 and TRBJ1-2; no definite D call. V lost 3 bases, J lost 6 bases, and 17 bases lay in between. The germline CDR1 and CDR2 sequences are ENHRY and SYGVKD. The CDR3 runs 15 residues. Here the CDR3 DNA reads TGTGCCATCAGTGAATCTGCCGGTGCCGTGAATGGCTACACCTTC. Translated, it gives CAISESAGAVNGYTF.

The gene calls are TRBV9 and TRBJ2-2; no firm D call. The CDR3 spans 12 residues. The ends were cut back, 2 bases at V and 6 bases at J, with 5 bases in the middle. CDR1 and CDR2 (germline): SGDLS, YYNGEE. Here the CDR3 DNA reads TGTGCCAGCAGCGTCAGATCCGGGGAGCTGTTTTTT. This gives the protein CASSVRSGELFF.

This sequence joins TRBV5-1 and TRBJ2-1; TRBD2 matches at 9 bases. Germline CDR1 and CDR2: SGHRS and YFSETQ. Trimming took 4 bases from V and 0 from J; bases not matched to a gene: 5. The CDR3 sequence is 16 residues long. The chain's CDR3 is CASSVSGGSSYNEQFF. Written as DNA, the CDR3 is TGCGCCAGCAGCGTTAGCGGGGGCAGCTCCTACAATGAGCAGTTCTTC.

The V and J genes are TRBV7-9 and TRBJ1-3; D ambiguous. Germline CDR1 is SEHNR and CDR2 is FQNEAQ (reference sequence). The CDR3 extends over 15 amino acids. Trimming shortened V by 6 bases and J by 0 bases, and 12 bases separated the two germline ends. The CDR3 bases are TGTGCCAGCAGACCCCCCAGTGGCTCTGGAAACACCATATATTTT. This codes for CASRPPSGSGNTIYF.

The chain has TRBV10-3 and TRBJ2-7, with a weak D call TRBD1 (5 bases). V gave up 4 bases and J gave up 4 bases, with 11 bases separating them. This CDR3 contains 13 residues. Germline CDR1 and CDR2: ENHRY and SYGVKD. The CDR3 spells CAISVQGQYEQYF. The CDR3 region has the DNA TGTGCCATCAGTGTGCAGGGTCAATACGAGCAGTACTTC.

The CDR3 is CASSQMDRGGGELFF. The CDR3 DNA reads as TGCGCCAGCAGCCAGATGGACAGGGGGGGCGGGGAGCTGTTTTTT. The rearrangement joins TRBV5-1 to TRBJ2-2; TRBD1 aligns across 10 bases. The CDR3 length is 15 residues. Germline assignment: CDR1 SGHRS and CDR2 YFSETQ. V dropped 4 bases and J dropped 7; count of bases not matched to a gene: 7. The full variable domain, with the rest looked up from reference TRBV5-1 and TRBJ2-2, is KAGVTQTPRYLIKTRGQQVTLSCSPISGHRSVSWYQQTPGQGLQFLFEYFSETQRNKGNFPGRFSGRQFSNSRSEMNVSTLELGDSALYLCASSQMDRGGGELFFGEGSRLTVL.

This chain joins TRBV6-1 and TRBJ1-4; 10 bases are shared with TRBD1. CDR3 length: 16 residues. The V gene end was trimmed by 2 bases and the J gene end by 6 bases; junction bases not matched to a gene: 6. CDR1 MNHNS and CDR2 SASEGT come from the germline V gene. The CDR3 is CASSERTGTGDEKLFF. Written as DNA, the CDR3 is TGTGCCAGCAGTGAACGTACCGGGACAGGGGATGAAAAACTGTTTTTT.

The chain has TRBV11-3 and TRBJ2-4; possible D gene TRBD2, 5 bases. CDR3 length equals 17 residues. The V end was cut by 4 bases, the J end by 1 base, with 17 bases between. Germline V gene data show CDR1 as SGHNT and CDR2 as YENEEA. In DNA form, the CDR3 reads TGTGCCAGCAGCTCTCTGAGGTTGGGAGCGGCCAAAAACATTCAGTACTTC. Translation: CASSSLRLGAAKNIQYF. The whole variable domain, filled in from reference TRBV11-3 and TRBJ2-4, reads EAGVVQSPRYKIIEKKQPVAFWCNPISGHNTLYWYLQNLGQGPELLIRYENEEAVDDSQLPKDRFSAERLKGVDSTLKIQPAELGDSAVYLCASSSLRLGAAKNIQYFGAGTRLSVL.

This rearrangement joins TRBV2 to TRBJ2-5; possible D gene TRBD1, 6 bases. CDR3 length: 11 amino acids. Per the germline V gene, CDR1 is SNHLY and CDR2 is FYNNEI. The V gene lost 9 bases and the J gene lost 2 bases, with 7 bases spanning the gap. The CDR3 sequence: CASGQQETQYF. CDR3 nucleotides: TGTGCCAGTGGACAGCAAGAGACCCAGTACTTC.

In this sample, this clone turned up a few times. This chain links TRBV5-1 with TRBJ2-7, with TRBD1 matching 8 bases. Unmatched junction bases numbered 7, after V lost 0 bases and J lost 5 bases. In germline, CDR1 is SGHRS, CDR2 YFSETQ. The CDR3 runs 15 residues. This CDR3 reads CASSLVVQGADEQYF. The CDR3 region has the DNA TGCGCCAGCAGCTTGGTCGTGCAGGGGGCCGACGAGCAGTACTTC.

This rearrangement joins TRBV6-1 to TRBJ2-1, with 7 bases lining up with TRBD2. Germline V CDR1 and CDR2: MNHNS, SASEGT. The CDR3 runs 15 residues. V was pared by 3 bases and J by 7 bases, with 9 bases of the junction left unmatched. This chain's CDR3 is CASSETRGSLNEQFF. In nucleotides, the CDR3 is TGTGCCAGCAGTGAGACGCGCGGGAGCCTAAATGAGCAGTTCTTC.

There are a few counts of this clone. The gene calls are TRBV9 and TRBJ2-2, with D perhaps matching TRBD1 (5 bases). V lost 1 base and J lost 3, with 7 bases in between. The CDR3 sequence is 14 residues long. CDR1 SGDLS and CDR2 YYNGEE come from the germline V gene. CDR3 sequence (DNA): TGTGCCAGCAGCGTAAAGGGGTACACCGGGGAGCTGTTTTTT. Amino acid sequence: CASSVKGYTGELFF.

CDR3 sequence (DNA): TGTGCCAGCTCACCCAGATCCGGGACAGGGCTTAATCAGCCCCAGCATTTT. Translated: CASSPRSGTGLNQPQHF. The chain recombines TRBV18 with TRBJ1-5; TRBD1 matches at 9 bases. The CDR3 has 17 residues. J lost 4 bases, V lost 3 bases, and 10 bases had no gene match. CDR1 is KGHSH and CDR2 is LQKENI in the germline V gene.